These T cell receptor beta chains were read from a single sample in a study of early T cells in non-severe SARS-CoV-2 infection. Via MiXCR, TCRdb re-called the 5' RACE reads, giving one row per CDR3 protein. This table has 90,000 or so distinct CDR3 sequences, around 14% appearing once. The specimen sequenced was whole blood. The receptors here all came from an adult who was a healthcare worker with PCR-confirmed SARS-CoV-2 infection or an uninfected control (not recorded which). The CDR3 runs from the conserved cysteine through the conserved F or W. Each record gives: V gene, J gene, CDR3 protein.

v_call: TRBV5-1
j_call: TRBJ2-2
cdr3_aa: CASSIGSWETGELFF

v_call: TRBV6-5
j_call: TRBJ2-3
cdr3_aa: CASSYSYTDTQYF

v_call: TRBV29-1
j_call: TRBJ1-1
cdr3_aa: CSVLDTEAFF

v_call: TRBV2
j_call: TRBJ2-5
cdr3_aa: CASSEEVVGETQYF

v_call: TRBV7-3
j_call: TRBJ2-1
cdr3_aa: CASSQRLAGGGEQFF

v_call: TRBV18
j_call: TRBJ2-5
cdr3_aa: CASSPAGVETQYF

v_call: TRBV7-6
j_call: TRBJ2-7
cdr3_aa: CASSLEAGFSYEQYF

v_call: TRBV3-1
j_call: TRBJ2-3
cdr3_aa: CASSQAGGTDTQYF

v_call: TRBV20-1
j_call: TRBJ1-6
cdr3_aa: CSARDYNSPLHF

v_call: TRBV7-9
j_call: TRBJ2-7
cdr3_aa: CASSLEGRGYEQYF

v_call: TRBV29-1
j_call: TRBJ2-7
cdr3_aa: CSATGEYEQYF

v_call: TRBV6-5
j_call: TRBJ2-5
cdr3_aa: CASSSEETQYF

v_call: TRBV20-1
j_call: TRBJ2-3
cdr3_aa: CSARDQGHTQYF

v_call: TRBV7-6
j_call: TRBJ2-3
cdr3_aa: CASSRTGTSVGDTQYF

v_call: TRBV12-3/TRBV12-4
j_call: TRBJ1-3
cdr3_aa: CASSSQVSGNTIYF

v_call: TRBV6-1
j_call: TRBJ2-1
cdr3_aa: CASSERRGDYNEQFF

v_call: TRBV5-1
j_call: TRBJ1-2
cdr3_aa: CASSLVRQGYGYTF

v_call: TRBV7-9
j_call: TRBJ2-1
cdr3_aa: CASSWAGSLYNEQFF

v_call: TRBV29-1
j_call: TRBJ2-5
cdr3_aa: CSAHLRERETQYF

v_call: TRBV11-2
j_call: TRBJ2-7
cdr3_aa: CASRRVGSGSEYEQYF

v_call: TRBV10-3
j_call: TRBJ2-1
cdr3_aa: CAISRLAGSREQFF

v_call: TRBV7-9
j_call: TRBJ2-3
cdr3_aa: CASSISSGATDTQYF

v_call: TRBV25-1
j_call: TRBJ1-6
cdr3_aa: CASSEWTGSRASPLHF

v_call: TRBV7-8
j_call: TRBJ2-3
cdr3_aa: CASSLATKDTQYF

v_call: TRBV6-2/TRBV6-3
j_call: TRBJ2-7
cdr3_aa: CASSYSPGQATF

v_call: TRBV9
j_call: TRBJ2-1
cdr3_aa: CASTPRGDSIYNEQFF

v_call: TRBV6-4
j_call: TRBJ2-1
cdr3_aa: CASSDSSTSSYNEQFF

v_call: TRBV27
j_call: TRBJ2-1
cdr3_aa: CASSLSTSVNEQFF

v_call: TRBV28
j_call: TRBJ2-7
cdr3_aa: CASSLFRESYEQYF

v_call: TRBV7-6
j_call: TRBJ2-5
cdr3_aa: CASSQTSGMETQYF

v_call: TRBV5-1
j_call: TRBJ2-1
cdr3_aa: CASSEVGGYNEQFF

v_call: TRBV20-1
j_call: TRBJ2-7
cdr3_aa: CSVLTSGSSSYEQYF

v_call: TRBV11-2
j_call: TRBJ1-2
cdr3_aa: CASSLGQGVGYTF

v_call: TRBV20-1
j_call: TRBJ2-7
cdr3_aa: CSARAGPHEQYF

v_call: TRBV18
j_call: TRBJ2-3
cdr3_aa: CASSPGGRDTQYF

v_call: TRBV7-2
j_call: TRBJ1-2
cdr3_aa: CASNRRTGGGYTF

v_call: TRBV9
j_call: TRBJ1-2
cdr3_aa: CASSAHTGPNYGYTF

v_call: TRBV15
j_call: TRBJ2-7
cdr3_aa: CATSGGTCCEQYF

v_call: TRBV20-1
j_call: TRBJ2-7
cdr3_aa: CSARIGVLYYEQYF

v_call: TRBV10-3
j_call: TRBJ2-7
cdr3_aa: CAISGGETSGRYKSSYEQYF

v_call: TRBV11-2
j_call: TRBJ2-3
cdr3_aa: CASSWGTTGTDTQYF

v_call: TRBV20-1
j_call: TRBJ1-6
cdr3_aa: CSAADSHNSPLHF

v_call: TRBV28
j_call: TRBJ2-2
cdr3_aa: CASSPAGPPVSLYTGELFF

v_call: TRBV4-3
j_call: TRBJ2-2
cdr3_aa: CASSPTLAGGLVGELFF

v_call: TRBV18
j_call: TRBJ2-3
cdr3_aa: CASSPQLAGASDTQYF

v_call: TRBV6-5
j_call: TRBJ1-2
cdr3_aa: CASSPTEYYGYTF

v_call: TRBV12-3/TRBV12-4
j_call: TRBJ2-7
cdr3_aa: CASSLAGGRTYEQYF

v_call: TRBV28
j_call: TRBJ1-1
cdr3_aa: CASSGLGGTEAFF

v_call: TRBV7-9
j_call: TRBJ1-1
cdr3_aa: CASSLATVNTEAFF

v_call: TRBV6-6
j_call: TRBJ1-2
cdr3_aa: CASSPDRDYGYTF

v_call: TRBV12-3/TRBV12-4
j_call: TRBJ2-7
cdr3_aa: CASSSRDRVIYEQYF

v_call: TRBV24-1
j_call: TRBJ2-1
cdr3_aa: CATSTSGRINEQFF

v_call: TRBV10-1
j_call: TRBJ1-1
cdr3_aa: CASSAWTYQAFF

v_call: TRBV20-1
j_call: TRBJ2-1
cdr3_aa: CSARDLNDNEQFF

v_call: TRBV19
j_call: TRBJ2-1
cdr3_aa: CASSIGTSGSYNEQFF

v_call: TRBV20-1
j_call: TRBJ2-5
cdr3_aa: CSPLTETQYF

v_call: TRBV5-1
j_call: TRBJ2-5
cdr3_aa: CASSLAVQETQYF